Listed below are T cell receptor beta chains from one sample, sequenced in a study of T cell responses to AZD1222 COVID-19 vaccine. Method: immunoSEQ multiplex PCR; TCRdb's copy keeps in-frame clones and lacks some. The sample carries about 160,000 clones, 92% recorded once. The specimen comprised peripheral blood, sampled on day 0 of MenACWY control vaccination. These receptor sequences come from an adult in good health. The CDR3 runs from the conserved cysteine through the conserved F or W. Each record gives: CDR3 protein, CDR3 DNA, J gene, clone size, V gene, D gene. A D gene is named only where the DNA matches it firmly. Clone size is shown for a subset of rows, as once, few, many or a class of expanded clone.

cdr3_aa: CSVRARHRASYEQYF; cdr3_nt: TGCAGCGTCCGTGCGCGCCACAGGGCATCCTACGAGCAGTACTTC; j_call: TRBJ2-7; clone_size: -; v_call: TRBV29-1; d_call: -
cdr3_aa: CASSSQRGRGTGELFF; cdr3_nt: TGTGCCAGTAGTTCTCAAAGGGGCAGGGGCACCGGGGAGCTGTTTTTT; j_call: TRBJ2-2; clone_size: -; v_call: TRBV19; d_call: -
cdr3_aa: CASSSGRSYGYTF; cdr3_nt: TGTGCCAGCAGCTCAGGGAGAAGCTATGGCTACACCTTC; j_call: TRBJ1-2; clone_size: once; v_call: TRBV5-6; d_call: -
cdr3_aa: CASSPQGRSGEKLFF; cdr3_nt: TGTGCCAGCAGCCCACAGGGGCGTAGTGGTGAAAAACTGTTTTTT; j_call: TRBJ1-4; clone_size: -; v_call: TRBV28; d_call: TRBD1
cdr3_aa: CASSLVGDSGYTF; cdr3_nt: TGTGCCAGCAGCTTGGTAGGGGATAGTGGCTACACCTTC; j_call: TRBJ1-2; clone_size: -; v_call: TRBV5-4; d_call: -
cdr3_aa: CAYTTGRYQPQHF; cdr3_nt: TGTGCCTATACAACCGGACGATATCAGCCCCAGCATTTT; j_call: TRBJ1-5; clone_size: -; v_call: TRBV30; d_call: -
cdr3_aa: CASSRKGDTEAFF; cdr3_nt: TGTGCCAGCTCAAGAAAGGGAGACACTGAAGCTTTCTTT; j_call: TRBJ1-1; clone_size: -; v_call: TRBV18; d_call: -
cdr3_aa: CASSLALDEQFF; cdr3_nt: TGTGCCAGCAGCTTAGCGCTAGATGAGCAGTTCTTC; j_call: TRBJ2-1; clone_size: -; v_call: TRBV11-1; d_call: -
cdr3_aa: CASSESLLGTGNQPQHF; cdr3_nt: TGTGCCAGCAGTGAAAGTTTATTGGGGACGGGCAATCAGCCCCAGCATTTT; j_call: TRBJ1-5; clone_size: -; v_call: TRBV2; d_call: -
cdr3_aa: CASSPLSRRGAWNEQFF; cdr3_nt: TGTGCCAGCTCACCATTGTCACGGCGGGGGGCGTGGAATGAGCAGTTCTTC; j_call: TRBJ2-1; clone_size: -; v_call: TRBV18; d_call: TRBD2
cdr3_aa: CASSSGTWETQYF; cdr3_nt: TGTGCCAGCAGTTCCGGGACTTGGGAGACCCAGTACTTC; j_call: TRBJ2-5; clone_size: -; v_call: TRBV12-3/TRBV12-4; d_call: -
cdr3_aa: CASSTTGRTEAFF; cdr3_nt: TGTGCCAGCAGCACCACCGGGCGCACTGAAGCTTTCTTT; j_call: TRBJ1-1; clone_size: -; v_call: TRBV7-2; d_call: -
cdr3_aa: CSVDGQGTEQFF; cdr3_nt: TGCAGCGTTGATGGGCAGGGAACTGAGCAGTTCTTC; j_call: TRBJ2-1; clone_size: -; v_call: TRBV29-1; d_call: -
cdr3_aa: CSVETGVTGNTIYF; cdr3_nt: TGCAGCGTGGAGACAGGGGTCACTGGAAACACCATATATTTT; j_call: TRBJ1-3; clone_size: once; v_call: TRBV29-1; d_call: TRBD1
cdr3_aa: CASSTSGRRYEQYF; cdr3_nt: TGTGCCAGCAGTACTAGCGGGAGGAGGTACGAGCAGTACTTC; j_call: TRBJ2-7; clone_size: -; v_call: TRBV28; d_call: TRBD2
cdr3_aa: CASSVRTPGGGYTF; cdr3_nt: TGTGCCAGCAGCGTACGTACCCCAGGGGGCGGCTACACCTTC; j_call: TRBJ1-2; clone_size: -; v_call: TRBV7-9; d_call: TRBD1
cdr3_aa: CASSLPGASGYTF; cdr3_nt: TGTGCCAGCAGCTTACCGGGCGCCTCCGGCTACACCTTC; j_call: TRBJ1-2; clone_size: -; v_call: TRBV11-1; d_call: -
cdr3_aa: CASRPGQGALNTEAFF; cdr3_nt: TGTGCCAGTAGGCCGGGACAGGGGGCTTTGAACACTGAAGCTTTCTTT; j_call: TRBJ1-1; clone_size: -; v_call: TRBV19; d_call: TRBD1
cdr3_aa: CASSLGDRSDTQYF; cdr3_nt: TGCGCCAGCAGCTTGGGTGACAGGTCAGATACGCAGTATTTT; j_call: TRBJ2-3; clone_size: -; v_call: TRBV5-1; d_call: -
cdr3_aa: CASKAGTGGVQPQHF; cdr3_nt: TGTGCCAGCAAGGCCGGGACAGGGGGCGTTCAGCCCCAGCATTTT; j_call: TRBJ1-5; clone_size: -; v_call: TRBV28; d_call: TRBD1
cdr3_aa: CASSDGTSGSHTGELFF; cdr3_nt: TGTGCCAGCAGTGACGGGACTAGCGGGAGCCACACCGGGGAGCTGTTTTTT; j_call: TRBJ2-2; clone_size: -; v_call: TRBV6-1; d_call: TRBD2
cdr3_aa: CASSWNTGQGRYEQYF; cdr3_nt: TGCGCCAGCAGCTGGAATACCGGACAGGGACGGTACGAGCAGTACTTC; j_call: TRBJ2-7; clone_size: -; v_call: TRBV5-1; d_call: TRBD1
cdr3_aa: CASSRKSGGLAGELFF; cdr3_nt: TGTGCCAGCAGCCGTAAAAGCGGGGGGCTAGCCGGGGAGCTGTTTTTT; j_call: TRBJ2-2; clone_size: -; v_call: TRBV11-3; d_call: TRBD2